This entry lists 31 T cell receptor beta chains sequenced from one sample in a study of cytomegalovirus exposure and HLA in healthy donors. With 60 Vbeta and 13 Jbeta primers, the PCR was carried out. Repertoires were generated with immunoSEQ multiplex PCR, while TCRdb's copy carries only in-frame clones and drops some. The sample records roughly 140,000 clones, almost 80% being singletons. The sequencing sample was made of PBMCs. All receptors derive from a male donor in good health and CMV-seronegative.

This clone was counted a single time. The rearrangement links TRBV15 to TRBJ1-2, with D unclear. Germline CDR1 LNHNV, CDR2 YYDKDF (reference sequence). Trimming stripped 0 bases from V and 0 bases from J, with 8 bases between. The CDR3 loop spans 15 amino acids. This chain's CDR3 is CATSRDLAANYGYTF. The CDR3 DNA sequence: TGTGCCACCAGCAGAGATTTGGCAGCTAACTATGGCTACACCTTC.

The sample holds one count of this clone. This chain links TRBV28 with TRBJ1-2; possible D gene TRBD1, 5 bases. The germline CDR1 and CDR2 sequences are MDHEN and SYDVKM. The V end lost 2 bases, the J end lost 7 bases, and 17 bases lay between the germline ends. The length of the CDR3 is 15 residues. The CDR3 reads CASSLAGPGRFGYTF. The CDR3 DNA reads TGTGCCAGCAGTTTAGCGGGGCCCGGGAGATTTGGCTACACCTTC.

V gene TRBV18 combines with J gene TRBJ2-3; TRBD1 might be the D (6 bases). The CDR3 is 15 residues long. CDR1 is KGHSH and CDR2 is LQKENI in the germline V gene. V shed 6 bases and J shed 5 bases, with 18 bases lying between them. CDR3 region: CASSLRTDPRDTQYF. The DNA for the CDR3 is TGTGCCAGCTCTCTCCGGACAGATCCTCGAGATACGCAGTATTTT.

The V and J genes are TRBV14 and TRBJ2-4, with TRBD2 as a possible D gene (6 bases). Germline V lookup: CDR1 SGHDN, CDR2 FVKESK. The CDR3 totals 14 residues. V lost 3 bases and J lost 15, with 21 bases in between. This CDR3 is CASSQRRDGGTRYF. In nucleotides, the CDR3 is TGTGCCAGCAGCCAGCGACGGGACGGCGGGACGCGGTACTTC.

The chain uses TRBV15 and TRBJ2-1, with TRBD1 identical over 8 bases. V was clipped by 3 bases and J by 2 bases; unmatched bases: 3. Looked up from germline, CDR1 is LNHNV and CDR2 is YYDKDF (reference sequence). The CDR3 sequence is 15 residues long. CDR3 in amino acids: CATSSDRGAYNEQFF. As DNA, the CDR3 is TGTGCCACCAGCAGCGACAGGGGCGCCTACAATGAGCAGTTCTTC.

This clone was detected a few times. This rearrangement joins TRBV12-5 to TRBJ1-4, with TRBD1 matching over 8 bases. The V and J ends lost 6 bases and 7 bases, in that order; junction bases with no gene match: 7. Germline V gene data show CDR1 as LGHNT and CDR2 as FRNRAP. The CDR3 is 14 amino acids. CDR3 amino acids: CASGTTGVREKLFF. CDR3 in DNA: TGTGCTAGTGGGACGACAGGGGTTCGTGAAAAACTGTTTTTT.

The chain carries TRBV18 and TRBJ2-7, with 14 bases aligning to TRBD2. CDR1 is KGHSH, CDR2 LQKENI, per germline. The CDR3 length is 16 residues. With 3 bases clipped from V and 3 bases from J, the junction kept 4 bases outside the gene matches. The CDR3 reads CASSPPGTSGSYEQYF. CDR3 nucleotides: TGTGCCAGCTCACCCCCCGGGACTAGCGGGAGCTACGAGCAGTACTTC.

The DNA for the CDR3 is TGCAGCGTTGAAAGGGGAAACACTGAAGCTTTCTTT. Translating gives CSVERGNTEAFF. The rearrangement uses TRBV29-1 and TRBJ1-1; D is perhaps TRBD1 (5 bases). V was shortened by 2 bases and J by 2 bases, with 6 bases between the two germline ends. The CDR3 is 12 amino acids. Germline lookup yields CDR1 SQVTM and CDR2 ANQGSEA.

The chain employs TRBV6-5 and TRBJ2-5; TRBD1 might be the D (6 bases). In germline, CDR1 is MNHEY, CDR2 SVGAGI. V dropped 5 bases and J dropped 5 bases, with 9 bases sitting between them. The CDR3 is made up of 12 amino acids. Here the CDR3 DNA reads TGTGCCAGCAGTACAGGGACGGAGACCCAGTACTTC. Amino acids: CASSTGTETQYF.

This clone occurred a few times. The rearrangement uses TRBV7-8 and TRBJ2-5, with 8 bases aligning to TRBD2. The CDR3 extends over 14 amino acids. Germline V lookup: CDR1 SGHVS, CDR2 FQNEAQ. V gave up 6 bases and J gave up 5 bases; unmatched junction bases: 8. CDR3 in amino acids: CASRGTGGWETQYF. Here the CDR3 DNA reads TGTGCCAGCAGGGGAACGGGAGGGTGGGAGACCCAGTACTTC. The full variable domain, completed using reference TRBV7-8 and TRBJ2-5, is GAGVSQSPRYKVAKRGQDVALRCDPISGHVSLFWYQQALGQGPEFLTYFQNEAQLDKSGLPSDRFFAERPEGSVSTLKIQRTQQEDSAVYLCASRGTGGWETQYFGPGTRLLVL.

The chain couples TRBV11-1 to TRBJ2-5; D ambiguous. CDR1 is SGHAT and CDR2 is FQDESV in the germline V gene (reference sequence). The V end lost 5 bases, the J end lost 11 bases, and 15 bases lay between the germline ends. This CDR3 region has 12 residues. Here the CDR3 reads CASSPFAMEQYF. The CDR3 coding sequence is TGTGCCAGCAGCCCGTTCGCCATGGAGCAGTACTTC.

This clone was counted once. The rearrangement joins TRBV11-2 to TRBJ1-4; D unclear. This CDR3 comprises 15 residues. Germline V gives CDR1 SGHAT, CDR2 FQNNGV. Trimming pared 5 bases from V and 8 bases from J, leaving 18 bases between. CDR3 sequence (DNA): TGTGCCAGCAGCCCCCTTTTCCTCAGGAACGAAAAACTGTTTTTT. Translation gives CASSPLFLRNEKLFF. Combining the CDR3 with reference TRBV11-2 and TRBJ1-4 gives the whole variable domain EAGVAQSPRYKIIEKRQSVAFWCNPISGHATLYWYQQILGQGPKLLIQFQNNGVVDDSQLPKDRFSAERLKGVDSTLKIQPAKLEDSAVYLCASSPLFLRNEKLFFGSGTQLSVL.

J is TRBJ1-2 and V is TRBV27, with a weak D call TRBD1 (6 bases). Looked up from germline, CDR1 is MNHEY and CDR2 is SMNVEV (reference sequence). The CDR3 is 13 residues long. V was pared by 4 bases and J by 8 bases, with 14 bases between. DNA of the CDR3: TGTGCCAGCAGTTCCACAGGGTTACGGGGCTACACCTTC. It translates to CASSSTGLRGYTF.

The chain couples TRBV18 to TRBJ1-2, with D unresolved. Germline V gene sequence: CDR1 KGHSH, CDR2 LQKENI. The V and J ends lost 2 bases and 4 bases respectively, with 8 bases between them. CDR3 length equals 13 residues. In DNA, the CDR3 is TGTGCCAGCTCACCAGACACCAGCTATGGCTACACCTTC. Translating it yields CASSPDTSYGYTF. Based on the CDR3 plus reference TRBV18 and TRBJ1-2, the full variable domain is NAGVMQNPRHLVRRRGQEARLRCSPMKGHSHVYWYRQLPEEGLKFMVYLQKENIIDESGMPKERFSAEFPKEGPSILRIQQVVRGDSAAYFCASSPDTSYGYTFGSGTRLTVV.

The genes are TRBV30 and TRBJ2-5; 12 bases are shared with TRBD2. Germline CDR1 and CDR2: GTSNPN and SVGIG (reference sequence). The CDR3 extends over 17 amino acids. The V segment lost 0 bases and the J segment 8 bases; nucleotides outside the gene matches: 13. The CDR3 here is CAWSVLRTSGGISTQYF. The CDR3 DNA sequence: TGTGCCTGGAGTGTACTTCGAACTAGCGGGGGGATTAGCACCCAGTACTTC.

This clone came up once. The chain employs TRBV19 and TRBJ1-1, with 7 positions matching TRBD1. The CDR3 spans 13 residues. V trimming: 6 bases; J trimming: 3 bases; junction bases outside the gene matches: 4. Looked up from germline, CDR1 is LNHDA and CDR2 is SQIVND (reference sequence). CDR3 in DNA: TGTGCCAGTAGACGACAGGGCGACACTGAAGCTTTCTTT. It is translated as CASRRQGDTEAFF.

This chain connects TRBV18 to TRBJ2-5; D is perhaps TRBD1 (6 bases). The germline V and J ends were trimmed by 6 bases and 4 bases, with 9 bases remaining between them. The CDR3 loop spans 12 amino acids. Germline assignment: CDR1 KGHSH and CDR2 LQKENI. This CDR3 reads CASSTDRETQYF. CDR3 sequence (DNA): TGTGCCAGCTCCACGGACAGAGAGACCCAGTACTTC.

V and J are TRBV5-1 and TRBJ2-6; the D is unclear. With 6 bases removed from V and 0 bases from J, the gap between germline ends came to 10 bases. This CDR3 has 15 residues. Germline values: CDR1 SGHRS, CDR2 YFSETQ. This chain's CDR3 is CASMYQDSGANVLTF. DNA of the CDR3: TGCGCCAGCATGTATCAGGACTCTGGGGCCAACGTCCTGACTTTC.

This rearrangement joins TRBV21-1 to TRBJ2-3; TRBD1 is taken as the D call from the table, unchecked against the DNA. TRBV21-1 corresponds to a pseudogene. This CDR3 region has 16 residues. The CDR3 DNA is TGTGCCAGCAGCAGGGGACAGGGGGCGCTCAGAGATACGCAGTATTTT. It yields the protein CASSRGQGALRDTQYF.

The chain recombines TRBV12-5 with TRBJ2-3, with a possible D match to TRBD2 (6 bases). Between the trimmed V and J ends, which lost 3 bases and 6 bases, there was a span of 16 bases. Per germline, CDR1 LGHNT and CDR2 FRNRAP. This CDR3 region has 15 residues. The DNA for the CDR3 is TGTGCTAGTGGTTTACCGGGAGCGCGTATGGATACGCAGTATTTT. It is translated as CASGLPGARMDTQYF.

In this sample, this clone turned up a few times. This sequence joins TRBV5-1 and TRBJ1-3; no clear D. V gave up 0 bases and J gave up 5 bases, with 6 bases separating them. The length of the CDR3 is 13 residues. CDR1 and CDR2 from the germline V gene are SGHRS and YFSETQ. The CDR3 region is CASSLDTRNTIYF. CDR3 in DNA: TGCGCCAGCAGCTTGGACACCCGAAACACCATATATTTT.

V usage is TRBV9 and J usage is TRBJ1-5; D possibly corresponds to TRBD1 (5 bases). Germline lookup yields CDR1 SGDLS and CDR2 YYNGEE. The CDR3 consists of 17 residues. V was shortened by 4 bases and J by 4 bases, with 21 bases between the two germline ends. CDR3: CASSQDNSPGRNQPQHF. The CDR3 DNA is TGTGCCAGCAGCCAAGATAACAGCCCAGGGAGGAATCAGCCCCAGCATTTT.

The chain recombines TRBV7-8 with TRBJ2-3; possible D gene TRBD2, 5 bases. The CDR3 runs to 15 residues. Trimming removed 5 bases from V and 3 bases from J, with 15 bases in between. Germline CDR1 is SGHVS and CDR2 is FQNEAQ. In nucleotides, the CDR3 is TGTGCCAGCAGCCTGATGCCCCGAGGGACAGATACGCAGTATTTT. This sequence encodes CASSLMPRGTDTQYF.

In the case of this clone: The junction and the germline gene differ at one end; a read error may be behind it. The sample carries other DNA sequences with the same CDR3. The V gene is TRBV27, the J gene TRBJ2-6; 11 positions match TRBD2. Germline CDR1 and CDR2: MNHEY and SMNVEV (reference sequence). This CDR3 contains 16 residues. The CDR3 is CASASGRPSGANVLTF. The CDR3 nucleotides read TGCGCCAGTGCTAGCGGGAGGCCCTCTGGGGCCAACGTCCTGACTTTC. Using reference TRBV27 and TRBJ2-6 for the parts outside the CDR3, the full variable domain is EAQVTQNPRYLITVTGKKLTVTCSQNMNHEYMSWYRQDPGLGLRQIYYSMNVEVTDKGDVPEGYKVSRKEKRNFPLILESPSPNQTSLYFCASASGRPSGANVLTFGAGSRLTVL.

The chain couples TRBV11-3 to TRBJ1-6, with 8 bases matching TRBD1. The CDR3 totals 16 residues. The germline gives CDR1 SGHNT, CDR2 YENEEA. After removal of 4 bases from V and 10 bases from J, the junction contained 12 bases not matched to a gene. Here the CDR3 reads CASSSQTGARGSPLHF. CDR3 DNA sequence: TGTGCCAGCAGCTCTCAGACAGGGGCTCGGGGGTCACCCCTCCACTTT.

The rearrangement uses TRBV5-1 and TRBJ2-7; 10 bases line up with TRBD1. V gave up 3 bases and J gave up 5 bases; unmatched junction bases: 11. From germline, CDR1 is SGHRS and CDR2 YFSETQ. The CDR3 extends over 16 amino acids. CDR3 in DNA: TGCGCCAGCAGCTCCTCCGGGACAGGGGCATGGAACGAGCAGTACTTC. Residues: CASSSSGTGAWNEQYF.

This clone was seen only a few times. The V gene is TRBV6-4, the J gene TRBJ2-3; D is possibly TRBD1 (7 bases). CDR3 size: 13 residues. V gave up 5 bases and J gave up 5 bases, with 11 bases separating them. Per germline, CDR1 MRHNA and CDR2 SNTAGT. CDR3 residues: CASSYRGGDTQYF. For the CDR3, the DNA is TGTGCCAGCAGTTACAGGGGAGGAGATACGCAGTATTTT.

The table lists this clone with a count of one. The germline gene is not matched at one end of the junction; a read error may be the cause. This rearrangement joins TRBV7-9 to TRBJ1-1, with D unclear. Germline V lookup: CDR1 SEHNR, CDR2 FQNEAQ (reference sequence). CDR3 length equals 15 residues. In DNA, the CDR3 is TGTTCCAGCAGCTTTGTTGCGGGGAAGAACACTGAAGCTTTCTTT. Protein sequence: CSSSFVAGKNTEAFF.

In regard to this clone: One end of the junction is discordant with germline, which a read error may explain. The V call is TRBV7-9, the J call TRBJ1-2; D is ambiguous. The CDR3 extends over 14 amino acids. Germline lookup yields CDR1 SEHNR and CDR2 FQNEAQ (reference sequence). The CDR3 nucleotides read TGTTCCAGCAGCTCGGGCGGCGGGCACTATGGCTACACCTTC. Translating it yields CSSSSGGGHYGYTF.

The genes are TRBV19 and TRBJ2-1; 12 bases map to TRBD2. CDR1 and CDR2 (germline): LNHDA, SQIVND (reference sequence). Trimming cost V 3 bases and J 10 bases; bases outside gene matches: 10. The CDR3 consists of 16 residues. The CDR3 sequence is CASSIEGGLAGREQFF. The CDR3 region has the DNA TGTGCCAGTAGTATCGAAGGTGGACTAGCGGGACGAGAGCAGTTCTTC.

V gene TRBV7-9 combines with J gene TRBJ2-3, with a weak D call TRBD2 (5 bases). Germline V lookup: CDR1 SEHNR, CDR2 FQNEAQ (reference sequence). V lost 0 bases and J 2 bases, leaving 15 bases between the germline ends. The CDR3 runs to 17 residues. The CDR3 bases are TGTGCCAGCAGCTTAGCGAAGGGAGCTAGCTTCACAGATACGCAGTATTTT. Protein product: CASSLAKGASFTDTQYF.